These T cell receptor beta chains were read from a single sample in a study of blood T cells in healthy people across ages. TCRdb analysed the 5' RACE reads with MiXCR anew, one entry per CDR3 protein. The sample records about a million distinct CDR3 sequences, roughly 48% being singletons. Sequenced input: blood. These receptor sequences come from a man aged 25 to 40 in good health. Each CDR3 is given with its conserved first and last residue. The D gene is left open where the match is weak. Not all rows give a size; the values are once, few, many and, for expanded clones, a class.

clone size	J gene	V gene	D gene	CDR3 protein	CDR3 DNA
-	TRBJ2-7	TRBV20-1	-	CSARGQVHSYEQYF	TGCAGTGCTAGAGGACAGGTCCACTCCTACGAGCAGTACTTC
-	TRBJ2-7	TRBV27	-	CASSLSWLTYEQYF	TGTGCCAGCAGTTTATCTTGGCTGACCTACGAGCAGTACTTC
-	TRBJ2-7	TRBV6-2/TRBV6-3	TRBD1	CASTDTGTGDEQYF	TGTGCCAGCACCGACACCGGGACAGGGGACGAGCAGTACTTC
few	TRBJ2-7	TRBV24-1	TRBD1	CATSEGETGSYEQYF	TGTGCCACTAGTGAAGGCGAGACAGGGTCCTACGAGCAGTACTTC
-	TRBJ2-4	TRBV12-3/TRBV12-4	-	CASSADRPLAKNIQYF	TGTGCCAGCAGTGCTGACAGGCCACTAGCCAAAAACATTCAGTACTTC
-	TRBJ2-1	TRBV5-1	-	CASMGGSVANEQFF	TGCGCCAGCATGGGGGGTAGCGTTGCGAATGAGCAGTTCTTC
-	TRBJ2-7	TRBV7-9	-	CASSLAVSDEQYF	TGTGCCAGCAGCTTAGCCGTTTCGGACGAGCAGTACTTC
few	TRBJ2-5	TRBV11-2	-	CASSLLYQETQYF	TGTGCCAGCAGCTTGCTGTACCAAGAGACCCAGTACTTC
-	TRBJ2-1	TRBV9	TRBD2	CASSATSRVPYEQFF	TGTGCCAGCAGCGCGACTAGCAGGGTGCCTTATGAGCAGTTCTTC
-	TRBJ2-7	TRBV20-1	-	CSASGVAGGTYEQYF	TGCAGTGCTAGCGGGGTAGCCGGAGGAACCTACGAGCAGTACTTC
-	TRBJ2-7	TRBV20-1	-	CSARGLVSSTYEQYF	TGCAGTGCTAGGGGCCTGGTCAGCTCAACCTACGAGCAGTACTTC
-	TRBJ2-7	TRBV11-2	-	CASSTTVGRSEQYF	TGTGCCAGCAGCACGACGGTAGGTCGAAGCGAGCAGTACTTC
-	TRBJ1-1	TRBV10-3	-	CAIRTGLVTEAFF	TGTGCCATCAGGACAGGTTTAGTCACTGAAGCTTTCTTT
few	TRBJ1-5	TRBV6-1	TRBD1	CASSEERQGLRQPQHF	TGTGCCAGCAGTGAAGAGCGACAGGGATTACGTCAGCCCCAGCATTTT
few	TRBJ2-7	TRBV7-8	TRBD1	CASSPNDGTAYEQYF	TGTGCCAGCAGCCCCAATGACGGGACAGCCTACGAGCAGTACTTC
-	TRBJ2-7	TRBV6-2/TRBV6-3	TRBD1	CASRTGAFYEQYF	TGTGCCAGCAGAACAGGGGCCTTCTACGAGCAGTACTTC
few	TRBJ2-5	TRBV27	-	CASSSWGRIQETQYF	TGTGCCAGCAGTTCATGGGGACGGATCCAAGAGACCCAGTACTTC
-	TRBJ2-6	TRBV18	-	CASSRYTSGANVLTF	TGTGCCAGCTCGCGCTATACCTCTGGGGCCAACGTCCTGACTTTC
-	TRBJ1-2	TRBV7-2	-	CASIVDTDHYGYTF	TGTGCCAGCATAGTCGACACGGATCACTATGGCTACACCTTC
-	TRBJ1-6	TRBV5-1	-	CASSLSQGIYNSPLHF	TGCGCCAGCAGCTTGTCTCAGGGGATATATAATTCACCCCTCCACTTT
-	TRBJ1-2	TRBV28	TRBD1	CASSSIRDRVLLNYGYTF	TGTGCCAGCAGTTCAATCCGGGACAGGGTTCTTCTTAACTATGGCTACACCTTC
few	TRBJ2-7	TRBV29-1	-	CSVVTLGAYEQYF	TGCAGCGTTGTAACCCTCGGAGCCTACGAGCAGTACTTC
few	TRBJ2-5	TRBV20-1	-	CSHLDSFSETQYF	TGCAGTCATTTGGACAGCTTCTCAGAGACCCAGTACTTC
-	TRBJ2-3	TRBV3-1	-	CASSFSGGSYTDTQYF	TGTGCCAGCAGCTTCTCAGGCGGTTCCTACACAGATACGCAGTATTTT
-	TRBJ1-2	TRBV4-2	-	CASSHPGQVNYGYTF	TGTGCCAGCAGCCACCCGGGACAAGTGAACTATGGCTACACCTTC
-	TRBJ2-4	TRBV12-3/TRBV12-4	-	CASSTGAKNIQYF	TGTGCCAGCAGCACAGGGGCCAAAAACATTCAGTACTTC
once	TRBJ2-5	TRBV19	-	CASTTGGKQYF	TGTGCCAGTACCACCGGGGGTAAGCAGTACTTC
-	TRBJ2-2	TRBV24-1	-	CATSIGSGGTGELFF	TGTGCCACCTCAATAGGCAGCGGAGGCACCGGGGAGCTGTTTTTT
-	TRBJ2-7	TRBV28	-	CASSLGSQNSYEQYF	TGTGCCAGCAGTTTGGGTAGCCAAAACTCCTACGAGCAGTACTTC
few	TRBJ2-1	TRBV7-2	TRBD1	CASSKRRDRGPYNEQFF	TGTGCCAGCAGCAAGCGCCGGGACAGGGGCCCCTACAATGAGCAGTTCTTC
-	TRBJ1-6	TRBV11-2	TRBD1	CASSLTGGFLHSPLHF	TGTGCCAGCAGCTTAACAGGGGGCTTCTTACATTCACCCCTCCACTTT
-	TRBJ2-7	TRBV5-1	-	CASSLESNPYEQYF	TGCGCCAGCAGCTTGGAATCAAATCCCTACGAGCAGTACTTC
-	TRBJ1-1	TRBV3-1	-	CASSQGGLGDTEAFF	TGTGCCAGCAGCCAAGGAGGACTCGGGGACACTGAAGCTTTCTTT
-	TRBJ2-1	TRBV20-1	TRBD1	CSARGDREAYNEQFF	TGCAGTGCTAGAGGGGACAGGGAGGCGTACAATGAGCAGTTCTTC
-	TRBJ2-3	TRBV20-1	TRBD2	CSASDGRANTQYF	TGCAGTGCTAGCGACGGGAGGGCTAATACGCAGTATTTT
few	TRBJ1-1	TRBV30	-	CAWSVKGQGEAFF	TGTGCCTGGAGTGTAAAGGGTCAAGGTGAAGCTTTCTTT
-	TRBJ1-1	TRBV2	-	CASIRSNTEAFF	TGTGCCAGCATAAGGTCGAACACTGAAGCTTTCTTT
-	TRBJ2-7	TRBV11-1	-	CASSFETSSSYEQYF	TGTGCCAGCTCCTTCGAGACTTCGAGCTCCTACGAGCAGTACTTC
-	TRBJ2-5	TRBV6-5	-	CASSYSRLVGETQYF	TGTGCCAGCAGTTACTCCAGACTAGTTGGAGAGACCCAGTACTTC
once	TRBJ1-2	TRBV11-1	TRBD1	CASSFTDRGGYTF	TGTGCCAGCAGCTTCACGGACAGGGGCGGCTACACCTTC
few	TRBJ2-7	TRBV25-1	-	CASGPQGQGSYEQYF	TGTGCCAGCGGCCCTCAGGGGCAGGGTTCCTACGAGCAGTACTTC
-	TRBJ2-1	TRBV2	-	CASSEGVATNEQFF	TGTGCCAGCAGTGAAGGGGTAGCGACCAATGAGCAGTTCTTC
few	TRBJ2-7	TRBV4-2	TRBD1	CASSQEDRAVIEQYF	TGTGCCAGCAGCCAAGAGGACAGGGCCGTGATCGAGCAGTACTTC